Listed below are T cell receptor beta chains from one sample, sequenced in a study of blood T cell repertoires in COVID-19. The data were produced by immunoSEQ multiplex PCR, yet TCRdb's version contains in-frame clones alone and is incomplete. Of some 270,000 clones listed, approximately 90% are singletons. The specimen sequenced was peripheral blood. These receptors all come from a man between 25 and 39 years old with acute or convalescent COVID-19. Each CDR3 is given with its conserved first and last residue. D genes are given only for firm matches. Only part of the rows carry a size: once, few, many, or a class if the clone is expanded.

V gene: TRBV28
D gene: TRBD1
J gene: TRBJ1-5
clone size: -
CDR3 protein: CASTLGQRAVGGNQPQHF
CDR3 DNA: TGTGCCAGCACCCTGGGACAGAGGGCGGTAGGCGGCAATCAGCCCCAGCATTTT

V gene: TRBV28
D gene: -
J gene: TRBJ2-4
clone size: -
CDR3 protein: CASSRLLLAKNIQYF
CDR3 DNA: TGTGCCAGCAGCCGCCTATTACTAGCCAAAAACATTCAGTACTTC

V gene: TRBV10-2
D gene: TRBD2
J gene: TRBJ2-2
clone size: -
CDR3 protein: CASTPGGAGELFF
CDR3 DNA: TGCGCCAGCACCCCCGGGGGGGCCGGGGAGCTGTTTTTT

V gene: TRBV9
D gene: -
J gene: TRBJ1-3
clone size: -
CDR3 protein: CASSVGGHRSGNTIYF
CDR3 DNA: TGTGCCAGCAGCGTAGGGGGACACCGCTCTGGAAACACCATATATTTT

V gene: TRBV7-3
D gene: -
J gene: TRBJ2-2
clone size: -
CDR3 protein: CASRLANTGELFF
CDR3 DNA: TGTGCCAGCCGACTAGCGAACACCGGGGAGCTGTTTTTT

V gene: TRBV9
D gene: TRBD1
J gene: TRBJ1-4
clone size: -
CDR3 protein: CASSLEGAVDEKLFF
CDR3 DNA: TGTGCCAGCAGCCTGGAGGGGGCAGTCGATGAAAAACTGTTTTTT

V gene: TRBV5-5
D gene: TRBD1
J gene: TRBJ1-1
clone size: -
CDR3 protein: CASSTPSTGYFTEAFF
CDR3 DNA: TGTGCCAGCAGCACACCCTCGACAGGGTACTTCACTGAAGCTTTCTTT

V gene: TRBV27
D gene: -
J gene: TRBJ1-4
clone size: -
CDR3 protein: CASSLERQVINGKLFF
CDR3 DNA: TGTGCCAGCAGTTTAGAAAGACAGGTTATCAATGGAAAACTGTTTTTT

V gene: TRBV27
D gene: -
J gene: TRBJ2-1
clone size: -
CDR3 protein: CATSRLYEQFF
CDR3 DNA: TGTGCCACTTCTAGGCTCTATGAGCAGTTCTTC

V gene: TRBV2
D gene: -
J gene: TRBJ2-7
clone size: -
CDR3 protein: CASNTGRATYEQYF
CDR3 DNA: TGTGCCAGCAACACTGGGCGGGCGACCTACGAGCAGTACTTC

V gene: TRBV5-5
D gene: TRBD1
J gene: TRBJ1-2
clone size: -
CDR3 protein: CATSPRDSWGYTF
CDR3 DNA: TGTGCCACCTCGCCCCGGGACAGCTGGGGCTACACCTTC

V gene: TRBV29-1
D gene: TRBD1
J gene: TRBJ1-2
clone size: -
CDR3 protein: CSAGDSTNYGYTF
CDR3 DNA: TGCAGCGCCGGGGACAGTACGAACTATGGCTACACCTTC

V gene: TRBV12-3/TRBV12-4
D gene: -
J gene: TRBJ1-2
clone size: -
CDR3 protein: CASSLGLYGYTF
CDR3 DNA: TGTGCCAGCAGTTTAGGACTCTATGGCTACACCTTC

V gene: TRBV28
D gene: TRBD1
J gene: TRBJ1-2
clone size: -
CDR3 protein: CASSLRGHKYGYTF
CDR3 DNA: TGTGCCAGCAGTTTAAGGGGGCACAAATATGGCTACACCTTC

V gene: TRBV28
D gene: -
J gene: TRBJ2-7
clone size: -
CDR3 protein: CASSNGGSLSYEQYF
CDR3 DNA: TGTGCCAGCAGCAACGGGGGATCTCTCTCCTACGAGCAGTACTTC

V gene: TRBV24-1
D gene: -
J gene: TRBJ2-1
clone size: once
CDR3 protein: CATSDPFGLTPNEQFF
CDR3 DNA: TGTGCCACCAGTGACCCTTTTGGACTGACACCCAATGAGCAGTTCTTC

V gene: TRBV6-5
D gene: -
J gene: TRBJ1-4
clone size: -
CDR3 protein: CASSLGGEKLFF
CDR3 DNA: TGTGCCAGCTCCCTAGGGGGTGAAAAACTGTTTTTT

V gene: TRBV5-1
D gene: TRBD1
J gene: TRBJ1-4
clone size: -
CDR3 protein: CASSLWTGVEKLFF
CDR3 DNA: TGCGCCAGCAGCTTATGGACAGGGGTGGAAAAACTGTTTTTT

V gene: TRBV19
D gene: TRBD2
J gene: TRBJ2-1
clone size: -
CDR3 protein: CASRLLAGAYNEQFF
CDR3 DNA: TGTGCCAGTAGGTTACTAGCGGGGGCCTACAATGAGCAGTTCTTC

V gene: TRBV6-5
D gene: TRBD1
J gene: TRBJ1-6
clone size: -
CDR3 protein: CASSRTGLNSPLHF
CDR3 DNA: TGTGCCAGCAGTAGGACAGGGCTTAATTCACCCCTCCACTTT

V gene: TRBV9
D gene: TRBD1
J gene: TRBJ1-3
clone size: -
CDR3 protein: CASSASGTAWNTIYF
CDR3 DNA: TGTGCCAGCAGCGCTTCCGGGACAGCTTGGAACACCATATATTTT

V gene: TRBV29-1
D gene: TRBD2
J gene: TRBJ2-7
clone size: -
CDR3 protein: CSVQRLKLAGSYEQYF
CDR3 DNA: TGCAGCGTTCAGAGGCTGAAGCTAGCGGGATCCTACGAGCAGTACTTC

V gene: TRBV7-6
D gene: TRBD1
J gene: TRBJ2-7
clone size: -
CDR3 protein: CASSLGPGTGSEQYF
CDR3 DNA: TGTGCCAGCAGCTTAGGCCCCGGGACAGGGTCCGAGCAGTACTTC

V gene: TRBV5-6
D gene: -
J gene: TRBJ2-1
clone size: -
CDR3 protein: CASSGNPRDYNEQFF
CDR3 DNA: TGTGCCAGCAGCGGAAACCCCCGGGACTACAATGAGCAGTTCTTC

V gene: TRBV30
D gene: -
J gene: TRBJ2-3
clone size: -
CDR3 protein: CAWSPRGDTQYF
CDR3 DNA: TGTGCCTGGAGCCCCCGAGGAGATACGCAGTATTTT

V gene: TRBV19
D gene: -
J gene: TRBJ2-2
clone size: -
CDR3 protein: CASSRTTKRAGELFF
CDR3 DNA: TGTGCCAGTAGCAGGACTACTAAGAGGGCCGGGGAGCTGTTTTTT

V gene: TRBV5-5
D gene: -
J gene: TRBJ1-1
clone size: once
CDR3 protein: CASSFYQGMNTEAFF
CDR3 DNA: TGTGCCAGCAGCTTTTATCAGGGAATGAACACTGAAGCTTTCTTT

V gene: TRBV29-1
D gene: -
J gene: TRBJ2-7
clone size: once
CDR3 protein: CSVGSRGSYEQYF
CDR3 DNA: TGCAGCGTTGGGTCCAGGGGCTCCTACGAGCAGTACTTC

V gene: TRBV28
D gene: -
J gene: TRBJ1-2
clone size: -
CDR3 protein: CASSPPGRQDGYTF
CDR3 DNA: TGTGCCAGCAGTCCCCCGGGAAGACAGGATGGCTACACCTTC

V gene: TRBV29-1
D gene: -
J gene: TRBJ2-7
clone size: -
CDR3 protein: CSVRGGGTSEQYF
CDR3 DNA: TGCAGCGTGAGGGGGGGCGGGACCTCCGAGCAGTACTTC

V gene: TRBV7-6
D gene: -
J gene: TRBJ2-3
clone size: -
CDR3 protein: CASRNYGEAQYF
CDR3 DNA: TGTGCCAGCAGAAATTACGGGGAGGCGCAGTATTTT

V gene: TRBV7-2
D gene: TRBD2
J gene: TRBJ2-3
clone size: -
CDR3 protein: CASSSPLAGFATDTQYF
CDR3 DNA: TGTGCCAGCAGCTCCCCTCTAGCGGGGTTCGCCACAGATACGCAGTATTTT

V gene: TRBV2
D gene: -
J gene: TRBJ1-5
clone size: -
CDR3 protein: CASSGDRTNQPQHF
CDR3 DNA: TGTGCCAGCAGTGGCGACAGGACCAATCAGCCCCAGCATTTT

V gene: TRBV19
D gene: TRBD1
J gene: TRBJ1-1
clone size: -
CDR3 protein: CASSPQGLNTEAFF
CDR3 DNA: TGTGCCAGTAGTCCACAGGGGTTGAACACTGAAGCTTTCTTT

V gene: TRBV3-1/TRBV3-2
D gene: -
J gene: TRBJ2-1
clone size: -
CDR3 protein: CASHRSGSNEQFF
CDR3 DNA: TGTGCCAGCCATCGGAGTGGGAGCAATGAGCAGTTCTTC

V gene: TRBV9
D gene: TRBD1
J gene: TRBJ1-4
clone size: few
CDR3 protein: CASSPRPGGHATNEKLFF
CDR3 DNA: TGTGCCAGCAGCCCGCGGCCAGGGGGACACGCAACTAATGAAAAACTGTTTTTT

V gene: TRBV7-3
D gene: -
J gene: TRBJ2-1
clone size: -
CDR3 protein: CASSLRSGSSFYNEQFF
CDR3 DNA: TGTGCCAGCAGCTTGCGTTCCGGGAGTAGTTTCTACAATGAGCAGTTCTTC

V gene: TRBV7-9
D gene: -
J gene: TRBJ2-1
clone size: -
CDR3 protein: CASSAGQTYNEQFF
CDR3 DNA: TGTGCCAGCAGCGCGGGACAGACTTACAATGAGCAGTTCTTC

V gene: TRBV9
D gene: -
J gene: TRBJ2-1
clone size: -
CDR3 protein: CASSVGGTYRQFF
CDR3 DNA: TGTGCCAGCAGCGTAGGCGGGACCTACCGGCAGTTCTTC

V gene: TRBV25-1
D gene: -
J gene: TRBJ1-1
clone size: once
CDR3 protein: CASSGDITEAFF
CDR3 DNA: TGTGCCAGCAGTGGAGACATCACGGAAGCTTTCTTT

V gene: TRBV28
D gene: TRBD1
J gene: TRBJ1-2
clone size: -
CDR3 protein: CASSLGTGEYGYTF
CDR3 DNA: TGTGCCAGCAGTTTAGGGACAGGGGAGTATGGCTACACCTTC